This T cell receptor beta chain is from a study of OX40 agonist ivuxolimab in advanced cancers. Clones were read by immunoSEQ multiplex PCR, and TCRdb kept only the in-frame ones, dropping some. The sample contains tens of thousands of clones, approximately 92% of which appear only once. Germline-derived CDR1 and CDR2 are SGHVS and FNYEAQ. After removal of 5 bases from V and 0 bases from J, the junction contained 12 bases not matched to a gene. The CDR3 runs to 18 residues. This chain joins TRBV7-6 and TRBJ2-5; TRBD2 matches at 10 bases. Sequences were derived from CD4+ or CD8+ T cells sorted from blood, sampled in a trial of the OX40 agonist ivuxolimab. This receptor was obtained from an adult with an advanced solid tumor such as melanoma, head and neck, liver or kidney cancer. The CDR3 region has the DNA TGTGCCAGCAGCCTTCTAGGGAGGACTAGCGGCTACCAAGAGACCCAGTACTTC. It specifies CASSLLGRTSGYQETQYF.